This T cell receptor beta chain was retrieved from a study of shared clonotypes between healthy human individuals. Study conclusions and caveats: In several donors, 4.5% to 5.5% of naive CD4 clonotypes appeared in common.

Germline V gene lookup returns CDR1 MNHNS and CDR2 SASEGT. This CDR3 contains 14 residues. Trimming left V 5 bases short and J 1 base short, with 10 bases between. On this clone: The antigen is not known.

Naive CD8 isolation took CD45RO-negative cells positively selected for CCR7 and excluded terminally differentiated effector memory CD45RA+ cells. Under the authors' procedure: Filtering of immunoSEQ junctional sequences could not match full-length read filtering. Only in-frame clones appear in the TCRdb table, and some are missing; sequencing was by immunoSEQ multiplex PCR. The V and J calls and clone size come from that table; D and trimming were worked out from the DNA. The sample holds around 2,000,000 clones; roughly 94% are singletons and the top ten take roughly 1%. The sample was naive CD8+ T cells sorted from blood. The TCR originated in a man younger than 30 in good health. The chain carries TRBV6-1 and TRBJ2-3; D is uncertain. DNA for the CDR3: TGTGCCAGCAGTAACGCTGGAGGCACAGATACGCAGTATTTT. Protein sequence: CASSNAGGTDTQYF.